This T cell receptor (beta chain) stems from a study of blood T cells in healthy people across ages (dated by TCRdb to 2014 to 2015). The study in broad terms: In model experiments, roughly one uniquely barcoded TCR beta cDNA molecule per two T cells was captured by template switching. To avoid experimental bias, donors of different ages were spread randomly across the sequencing lanes. For two donors (one aged 18 to 30 and one aged 80 or older), the study analyzed two additional independent replicas of 1 million unique cDNA reads from the same blood draw. Using deep sequencing normalized with unique cDNA molecular identifiers, the study measured how TCR beta repertoire diversity changes with age. Four age groups were formed from the donors: young (average approximately 15 years), middle-aged (around 39), aged (about 68) and long-lived (approximately 80). On the study overall, not on this receptor specifically: Observed TCR beta diversity per million T cells fell roughly linearly with age, and a significant reduction was already apparent by age around 44. Compared with the aged group, the long-lived group had more naive CD4+ T cells, fewer expanded clones and increased TCR diversity, suggesting age selection. A strong correlation was found between observed TCR beta diversity and the percentage of naive T cells measured by flow cytometry. The CMV infection status of donors was not known, potentially confounding age-related changes in expanded clonotypes. Bulk unsorted PBMC profiling prevented conclusive comparison of naive and antigen-experienced compartments. Estimates of total diversity based on one million sequenced T cells were regarded as lower bounds and as underestimates.

In this sample, this clonotype turned up a few times. What this receptor recognizes is not known. There are no base qualities to consult, and no much larger clone falls within one base. Donors were a few dozen systemically healthy Caucasian individuals from Russia aged roughly 6 to 100 years. Each donor gave roughly 9.5 milliliters of peripheral blood, collected into EDTA-treated Vacutainer tubes. Ficoll-Paque density-gradient centrifugation was used to isolate PBMCs, with at least 6.5 million obtained per sample. Trizol reagent was used to extract total RNA from the PBMCs, yielding at least 5.5 micrograms per sample. For every donor, an aliquot of PBMCs went through flow cytometry to measure the percentages of naive CD45RAhigh/CD27high T cells. Library preparation was by 5' RACE. Sequencing was performed on an Illumina HiSeq 2500. A second PCR of about 6 to 11 cycles was run with a J-beta primer mix and a sample-barcoded 5' primer. Each TCR beta cDNA molecule received a unique molecular identifier from a template-switch 5' adaptor carrying 12 random nucleotides. Each sample yielded at least 3 million CDR3-containing paired-end reads. First-strand cDNA synthesis was performed from all RNA using the Mint cDNA synthesis kit, with priming by a TRBC-specific oligonucleotide. All cDNA was treated with uracil-DNA glycosylase and then went through a first 18-cycle PCR with the universal primers M1SS and BC2_uni_R. Per the authors' processing: Each sample was normalized by randomly selecting 1 million high-quality reads, each carrying a distinct molecular identifier. Reads sharing molecular identifiers were discarded rather than binned into consensus sequences. MiTCR, with a Q25 quality threshold and the strictest error-elimination algorithm, was used for CDR3 identification, clonotype clustering and error correction. A nonparametric unseen species model with Euler transformation was used to estimate a lower bound on total TCR beta diversity. The public reads were quality trimmed at Q25 with fastp and then assembled into clones with MiXCR by TCRdb, keeping productive beta chains. Every entry covers one CDR3 protein and lists the most common genes and DNA from its rows. V and J calls and clone size were set by TCRdb, not the authors. The sample contains some 1.5 million distinct CDR3 sequences, over 25% of them found a single time. The ten largest account for roughly 8.2% of the sample.

From the germline V gene (reference sequence), CDR1 is SEHNR and CDR2 is FQNEAQ. V trim: 4 bases; J trim: 4 bases; unmatched bases: 16. The CDR3 goes from the cysteine to the phenylalanine over 17 residues. Only CDR3 DNA is held: 51 bases, read in frame from base 1. This receptor was obtained from a woman in her thirties in good health. The rearranged chain carries TRBV7-9 and TRBJ2-7; TRBD2 agrees with 7 junctional bases. The sequencing sample was made of blood. The DNA reads TGTGCCAGCAGCTCCAATTTTGGGGAGGGAATGGGGTACGAGCAGTACTTC. It translates to CASSSNFGEGMGYEQYF.